The sequence of this T cell receptor beta chain was determined in a study of cytomegalovirus exposure and HLA in healthy donors. Data came from immunoSEQ multiplex PCR; TCRdb stores just in-frame clones and leaves some out. The sample has roughly 60,000 clones, about 95% seen once; the top ten hold approximately 6.4%. Source material: PBMCs. The sequence derives from a woman aged 18-29 years in good health and CMV-seropositive.

CDR3 nucleotide sequence: TGTGCCAGCAGCTTAGCTAGCGGGAGGTCAGAGACCCAGTACTTC. This encodes CASSLASGRSETQYF. The rearrangement uses TRBV7-9 and TRBJ2-5, with 10 positions matching TRBD2. The CDR3 is made up of 15 amino acids. V shed 0 bases and J 4 bases; nucleotides not matched to a gene: 2. Germline CDR1 SEHNR, CDR2 FQNEAQ (reference sequence). The full variable domain, with the rest looked up from reference TRBV7-9 and TRBJ2-5, is DTGVSQNPRHKITKRGQNVTFRCDPISEHNRLYWYRQTLGQGPEFLTYFQNEAQLEKSRLLSDRFSAERPKGSFSTLEIQRTEQGDSAMYLCASSLASGRSETQYFGPGTRLLVL.